The 5 T cell receptor beta chains presented below share a single source sample, sequenced in a study of T cell responses to AZD1222 COVID-19 vaccine. Some clones are missing from TCRdb's copy, which holds only in-frame ones; the method was immunoSEQ multiplex PCR. The sample gives 120,000 to 150,000 clones, about 90% of which show up once; 7.5% to 9.5% is in the top ten. The sample consisted of peripheral blood, taken 28 days after the second dose of the MenACWY control vaccine. The receptors were gathered from an adult who received the MenACWY meningococcal vaccine as a control.

The genes are TRBV6-5 and TRBJ1-2; possibly TRBD1 for D (6 bases). The length of the CDR3 is 13 residues. V shed 10 bases and J shed 8 bases, with 20 bases lying between them. From germline, CDR1 is MNHEY and CDR2 SVGAGI. This CDR3 reads CATQTQGGLGYTF. The CDR3 bases are TGTGCCACCCAAACACAGGGCGGGCTGGGCTACACCTTC.

The chain combines TRBV18 with TRBJ2-7; D remains unclear. Germline lookup yields CDR1 KGHSH and CDR2 LQKENI. The CDR3 is 12 amino acids. V was cut by 3 bases and J by 2 bases, with 5 bases left in between. The CDR3 coding sequence is TGTGCCAGCTCACCTTCAGCCTACGAGCAGTACTTC. Protein: CASSPSAYEQYF.

The chain combines TRBV7-2 with TRBJ2-1; D possibly corresponds to TRBD2 (5 bases). CDR1 is SGHTA, CDR2 FQGNSA, per germline. Trimming left V 3 bases short and J 8 bases short, with 14 bases between. The CDR3 is made up of 14 amino acids. The CDR3 protein is CASSLGASPDEQFF. For the CDR3, the DNA is TGTGCCAGCAGCTTGGGAGCCTCCCCCGATGAGCAGTTCTTC.

This chain uses TRBV18 with TRBJ1-1, with TRBD1 identical over 7 bases. V shed 3 bases, J shed 4 bases, and the junction held 5 bases outside the gene matches. The CDR3 spans 14 residues. The germline CDR1 and CDR2 sequences are KGHSH and LQKENI. CDR3: CASSPQGETTEAFF. CDR3 sequence (DNA): TGTGCCAGCTCACCCCAGGGGGAGACCACTGAAGCTTTCTTT. Based on the CDR3 plus reference TRBV18 and TRBJ1-1, the full variable domain is NAGVMQNPRHLVRRRGQEARLRCSPMKGHSHVYWYRQLPEEGLKFMVYLQKENIIDESGMPKERFSAEFPKEGPSILRIQQVVRGDSAAYFCASSPQGETTEAFFGQGTRLTVV.

J is TRBJ1-5 and V is TRBV28; D is uncertain. CDR1 and CDR2 (germline): MDHEN, SYDVKM. V was trimmed by 6 bases and J by 3 bases, leaving 12 bases between them. The CDR3 sequence is 14 residues long. The CDR3 reads CASRGSPPNQPQHF. The CDR3 DNA is TGTGCCAGCAGAGGAAGCCCCCCCAATCAGCCCCAGCATTTT.